These 10 T cell receptor beta chains were sequenced from one sample in a study of T cell repertoires in cytomegalovirus infection. Via MiXCR, TCRdb re-called the reads, giving one row per CDR3 protein. The data hold 380,000 or so distinct CDR3 sequences, with roughly a third observed a single time. Antigen specificity for these receptors is unknown. The material sequenced was cultured PBMCs, taken from culture after CMV antigen stimulation. The receptors were sampled from a human donor in good health (CMV status not recorded). Some clones in this sample may be carry-over from other donors' samples.

CDR3 bases: TGCGCCAGCAGCCAAGCTAGTGGGCATGAGCAGTTCTTC. Its translation is CASSQASGHEQFF. The chain employs TRBV4-3 and TRBJ2-1, with D unresolved. Trimming left V 1 base short and J 8 bases short, with 9 bases between. Per the germline V gene, CDR1 is LGHNA and CDR2 is YSLEER. The CDR3 spans 13 residues.

The chain recombines TRBV7-8 with TRBJ2-7; 7 bases map to TRBD1. This CDR3 spans 14 amino acids. Germline assignment: CDR1 SGHVS and CDR2 FQNEAQ. After removal of 4 bases from V and 2 bases from J, the junction contained 5 bases not matched to a gene. The CDR3 DNA follows: TGTGCCAGCAGCTCCGACAGGGTGGCCTACGAGCAGTACGTC. Translation: CASSSDRVAYEQYV.

The table lists this clonotype with many counts. The J gene is TRBJ1-1, the V gene TRBV7-2; possibly TRBD1 for D (6 bases). This CDR3 has 14 residues. Trimming pared 5 bases from V and 1 base from J, leaving 11 bases between. CDR1 SGHTA and CDR2 FQGNSA come from the germline V gene. CDR3 nucleotides: TGTGCCAGCAGCCTACAGGGCTGGAACACTGAAGCTTTCTTT. Its protein is CASSLQGWNTEAFF.

The chain couples TRBV29-1 to TRBJ2-1; 10 nucleotides match TRBD2. The CDR3 has 13 amino acids. With 4 bases clipped from V and 5 bases from J, the junction kept 2 bases outside the gene matches. Germline loops: CDR1 SQVTM, CDR2 ANQGSEA. In nucleotides, the CDR3 is TGCAGCGTTGGGACTAGCGGCCACAATGAGCAGTTCTTC. Protein sequence: CSVGTSGHNEQFF.

This clonotype was detected only a few times. CDR3 coding DNA: TGTGCCAGTAGTATAGGTACAGGGGCGAAATACAATGAGCAGTTCTTC. Translating it yields CASSIGTGAKYNEQFF. The chain carries TRBV19 and TRBJ2-1, with 7 positions matching TRBD1. J was trimmed by 4 bases and V by 1 base; bases with no gene match: 7. The germline gives CDR1 LNHDA, CDR2 SQIVND (reference sequence). This CDR3 region has 16 residues.

V and J are TRBV11-3 and TRBJ2-3, with D possibly called TRBD1 or TRBD2 (5 bases each). V lost 5 bases and J 6 bases, leaving 21 bases between the germline ends. Germline-derived CDR1 and CDR2 are SGHNT and YENEEA. This CDR3 is built from 16 residues. In DNA, the CDR3 is TGTGCCAGCAGCCCCGGGGACCGAAAGAGTTGGGATACGCAGTATTTT. Its translation: CASSPGDRKSWDTQYF.

This clonotype was observed a handful of times. This chain connects TRBV29-1 to TRBJ1-2, with a weak D call TRBD1 (6 bases). The CDR3 sequence is 13 residues long. Trimming stripped 6 bases from V and 9 bases from J, with 20 bases between. Germline CDR1 and CDR2: SQVTM and ANQGSEA. The DNA of the CDR3 is TGCAGCGTCCCTATAGGACAGTATGGACGCTACACCTTC. It translates to CSVPIGQYGRYTF.

The rearrangement links TRBV19 to TRBJ2-3, with 7 bases fitting TRBD2. V lost 6 bases, J lost 6 bases, and 18 bases stayed unmatched. The germline V gene has CDR1 LNHDA and CDR2 SQIVND (reference sequence). The CDR3 consists of 17 residues. The DNA for the CDR3 is TGTGCCAGTAGATCACCTTCAGCGGGAAAACAATGGGATACGCAGTATTTT. Its protein product is CASRSPSAGKQWDTQYF.

The chain links TRBV10-3 to TRBJ1-2; D perhaps matches TRBD1 (5 bases). Trimming pared 5 bases from V and 4 bases from J, leaving 14 bases between. Germline lookup yields CDR1 ENHRY and CDR2 SYGVKD. This CDR3 is 14 amino acids long. CDR3 protein: CAISPRGTVYGYTF. CDR3 nucleotides: TGTGCCATCAGTCCTCGAGGGACGGTCTATGGCTACACCTTC.

This clonotype was counted between two and nine times. The chain recombines TRBV7-2 with TRBJ1-2; D is uncertain. CDR1 is SGHTA and CDR2 is FQGNSA in the germline V gene. The CDR3 extends over 14 amino acids. The V end lost 1 base, the J end lost 1 base, and 7 bases lay between the germline ends. DNA for the CDR3: TGTGCCAGCAGCTTAGATGCGGTTAACTATGGCTACACCTTC. This encodes CASSLDAVNYGYTF. Based on the CDR3 plus reference TRBV7-2 and TRBJ1-2, the full variable domain is GAGVSQSPSNKVTEKGKDVELRCDPISGHTALYWYRQSLGQGLEFLIYFQGNSAPDKSGLPSDRFSAERTGGSVSTLTIQRTQQEDSAVYLCASSLDAVNYGYTFGSGTRLTVV.